This T cell receptor (beta chain) emerged from a study of T cells after yellow fever vaccination. Study details: Where fractions had low cell numbers, libraries were prepared from them with the SMART-Seq v4 Ultra Low Input RNA kit. General study results and limits: When the response was secondary, it was weaker but reached its peak faster, day 5 versus 15. Among all clonotypes, a small share was observed in both CD4 and CD8 compartments.

Concerning this clonotype itself: What it recognizes is unknown.

The CDR3 sequence is 15 residues long. The J segment lost 7 bases and the V segment lost 7 bases, leaving 13 bases of the junction unmatched. A universal primer site and UMIs were added as TCR cDNA was made by 5'RACE template switching. TCRdb used MiXCR to reprocess the 5' RACE reads, holding one entry per CDR3 protein. The data contain under 600,000 distinct CDR3 sequences, just over 20% of them seen just once; the ten biggest clones take up roughly a sixth. V usage is TRBV12-3 or TRBV12-4 and J usage is TRBJ2-1, with 7 bases lining up with TRBD2. This receptor was obtained from a man between 18 and 29 years old who received the YFV17D yellow fever vaccine. The sample here was PBMCs, taken roughly 20 days after the first yellow fever vaccination. CDR3 sequence: CASITLGGGVNEQFF. CDR3 sequence (DNA): TGTGCCAGCATTACCCTGGGGGGGGGAGTAAATGAGCAGTTCTTC.